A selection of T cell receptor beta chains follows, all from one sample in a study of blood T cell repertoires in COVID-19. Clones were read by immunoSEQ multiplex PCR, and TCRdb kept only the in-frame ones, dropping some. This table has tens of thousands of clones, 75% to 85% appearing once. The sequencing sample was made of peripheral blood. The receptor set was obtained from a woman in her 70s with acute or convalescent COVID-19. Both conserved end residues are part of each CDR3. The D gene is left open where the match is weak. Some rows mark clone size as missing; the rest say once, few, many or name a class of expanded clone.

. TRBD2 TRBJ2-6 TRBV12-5 CASAFGLAGSGANVLTF TGTGCTAGTGCCTTCGGACTAGCGGGTTCTGGGGCCAACGTCCTGACTTTC
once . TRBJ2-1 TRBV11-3 CASSLLGEVPHEQFF TGTGCCAGCAGCTTACTAGGCGAAGTCCCGCATGAGCAGTTCTTC
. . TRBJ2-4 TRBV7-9 CASSLIRTTKNIQYF TGTGCCAGCAGCTTAATTCGAACAACCAAAAACATTCAGTACTTC
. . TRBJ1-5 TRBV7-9 CASSLGTNNQPQHF TGTGCCAGCAGCTTAGGGACAAACAATCAGCCCCAGCATTTT
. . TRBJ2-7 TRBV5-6 CASSLSPGLLYEQYF TGTGCCAGCAGCTTGAGCCCGGGACTCTTATACGAGCAGTACTTC
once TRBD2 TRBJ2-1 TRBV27 CASTLAGGPSEQFF TGTGCCAGCACCCTAGCGGGAGGGCCTTCCGAGCAGTTCTTC
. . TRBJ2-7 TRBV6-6 CASSYMRYEQYF TGTGCCAGCAGTTATATGCGCTACGAGCAGTACTTC
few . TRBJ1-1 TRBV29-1 CSVKYNGPEAFF TGCAGCGTTAAATATAATGGCCCTGAAGCTTTCTTT
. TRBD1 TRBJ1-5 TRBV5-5 CASSFQIDRGPQPQHF TGTGCCAGCAGCTTCCAGATCGACAGGGGGCCCCAGCCCCAGCATTTT
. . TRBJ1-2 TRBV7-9 CASSLGGVGYTF TGTGCCAGCAGCTTGGGGGGAGTTGGCTACACCTTC
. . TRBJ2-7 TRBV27 CASSIRLPAYEQYF TGTGCCAGCAGTATCCGTCTCCCAGCCTACGAGCAGTACTTC
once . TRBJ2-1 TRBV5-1 CASSLDINEQFF TGCGCCAGCAGCTTGGACATCAATGAGCAGTTCTTC
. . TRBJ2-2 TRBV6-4 CASSDDTNTGELFF TGTGCCAGCAGTGACGACACAAACACCGGGGAGCTGTTTTTT
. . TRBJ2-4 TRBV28 CASSPGTGGNIQYF TGTGCCAGCAGTCCCGGGACCGGGGGAAACATTCAGTACTTC
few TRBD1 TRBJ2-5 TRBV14 CASSHRGDRVQETQYF TGTGCCAGCAGCCACAGAGGCGACAGGGTCCAAGAGACCCAGTACTTC
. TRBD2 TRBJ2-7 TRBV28 CASRPWGGKTYEQYF TGTGCCAGCAGACCGTGGGGGGGGAAGACCTACGAGCAGTACTTC
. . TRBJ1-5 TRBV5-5 CASRSDSLNQPQHF TGTGCCAGCAGGTCCGACAGCCTCAATCAGCCCCAGCATTTT
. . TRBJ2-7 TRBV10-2 CATSIVGGEQYF TGCGCCACCTCTATCGTGGGAGGCGAGCAGTACTTC
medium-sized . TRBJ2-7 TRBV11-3 CASSFPGLSSYEQYF TGTGCCAGCAGCTTTCCCGGACTGAGCTCCTACGAGCAGTACTTC
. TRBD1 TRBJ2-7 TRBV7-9 CASSWDRDIYEQYF TGTGCCAGCAGCTGGGACAGGGATATCTACGAGCAGTACTTC
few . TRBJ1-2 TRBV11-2 CASSQPIRYGYTF TGTGCCAGCAGCCAACCGATCAGATATGGCTACACCTTC
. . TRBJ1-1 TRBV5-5 CASQLYREIEAFF TGTGCCAGTCAGCTTTACAGGGAGATTGAAGCTTTCTTT
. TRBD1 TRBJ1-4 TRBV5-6 CASSNKGQGEFLSDEKLFF TGTGCCAGCAGCAATAAGGGACAGGGGGAGTTTTTAAGTGATGAAAAACTGTTTTTT
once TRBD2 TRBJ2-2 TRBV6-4 CASRRSGTNTGELFF TGTGCCAGCAGACGTAGCGGGACCAACACCGGGGAGCTGTTTTTT
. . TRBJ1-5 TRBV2 CARGGTDLSNQPQHF TGTGCCAGGGGGGGGACGGATCTTAGCAATCAGCCCCAGCATTTT
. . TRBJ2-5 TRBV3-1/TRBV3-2 CASSPGPGNVETQYF TGTGCCAGCAGCCCTGGGCCAGGGAATGTAGAGACCCAGTACTTC
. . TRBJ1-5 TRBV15 CATSRGGQPQHF TGTGCCACCAGCAGAGGAGGTCAGCCCCAGCATTTT
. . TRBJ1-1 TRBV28 CASSFEGWTEAFF TGTGCCAGCAGTTTCGAGGGTTGGACTGAAGCTTTCTTT
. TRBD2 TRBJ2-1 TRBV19 CASSGKGLAGGDEQFF TGTGCCAGTAGTGGAAAGGGACTAGCGGGAGGGGATGAGCAGTTCTTC
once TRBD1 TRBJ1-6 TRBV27 CASSLWGTGNSPLHF TGTGCCAGCAGTTTATGGGGGACAGGGAATTCACCCCTCCACTTT
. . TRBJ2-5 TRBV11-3 CASSQGELYQETQYF TGTGCCAGCAGCCAAGGGGAACTGTACCAAGAGACCCAGTACTTC
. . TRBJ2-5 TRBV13 CASSFLVSGAFGETQYF TGTGCCAGCAGCTTTTTGGTTAGCGGTGCCTTTGGGGAGACCCAGTACTTC
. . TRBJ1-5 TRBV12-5 CASGLWTASNQPQHF TGTGCTAGTGGTTTATGGACAGCGAGCAATCAGCCCCAGCATTTT
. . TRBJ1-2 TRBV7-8 CASSPRGYGYTF TGTGCCAGCAGCCCCAGGGGTTATGGCTACACCTTC
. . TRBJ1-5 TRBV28 CASRKSGSLNQPQHF TGTGCCAGCAGAAAATCCGGGTCCTTGAATCAGCCCCAGCATTTT
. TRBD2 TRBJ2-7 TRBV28 CASSSHGGVKPYEQYF TGTGCCAGCAGTTCCCACGGGGGGGTAAAACCCTACGAGCAGTACTTC
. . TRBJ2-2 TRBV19 CASTDGSRVNTGELFF TGTGCCAGTACCGATGGGTCCAGGGTGAACACCGGGGAGCTGTTTTTT
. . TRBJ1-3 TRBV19 CASSIAAGISSDTIYF TGTGCCAGTAGTATAGCGGCCGGAATATCTAGCGACACCATATATTTT
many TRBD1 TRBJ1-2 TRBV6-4 CASSETGTGGYTF TGTGCCAGCAGTGAGACCGGGACAGGGGGCTACACCTTC
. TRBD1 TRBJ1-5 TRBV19 CASSVGQGAWQPQHF TGTGCCAGTAGTGTTGGACAGGGAGCATGGCAGCCCCAGCATTTT
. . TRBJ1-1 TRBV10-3 CAISESGGANTEAFF TGTGCCATCAGTGAGTCCGGAGGGGCGAACACTGAAGCTTTCTTT
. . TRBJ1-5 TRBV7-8 CASSLEQGVFYQPQHF TGTGCCAGCAGCTTAGAACAGGGCGTTTTTTATCAGCCCCAGCATTTT
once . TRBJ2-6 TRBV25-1 CASSYRVSGANVLTF TGTGCCAGCAGTTACAGGGTCTCTGGGGCCAACGTCCTGACTTTC
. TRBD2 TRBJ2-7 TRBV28 CASRPSGLAKTYEQYF TGTGCCAGCAGACCATCGGGACTAGCGAAGACCTACGAGCAGTACTTC
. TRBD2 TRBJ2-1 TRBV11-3 CASSLELAGGRNEQFF TGTGCCAGCAGCTTAGAATTAGCGGGAGGGCGAAATGAGCAGTTCTTC
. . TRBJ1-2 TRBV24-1 CATSDAGETDYGYTF TGTGCCACCAGTGATGCAGGGGAGACGGACTATGGCTACACCTTC
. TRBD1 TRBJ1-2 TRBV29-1 CSVEDQLRGLHGYTF TGCAGCGTTGAAGATCAACTCAGGGGGCTCCATGGCTACACCTTC
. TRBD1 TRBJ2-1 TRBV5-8 CASSLGQGANEQFF TGTGCCAGCAGCTTGGGACAGGGGGCTAATGAGCAGTTCTTC